This T cell receptor beta chain is drawn from a study of follicular helper T cells after annual influenza vaccination. Study-wide context: After each seasonal flu vaccination, blood came on days 0, 7 and 28. Overall study results and limits: Day 7 ICOS+CD38+ clones were most often found later in ICOS-CD38- cTfh cells.

CDR3 length equals 15 residues. After removal of 4 bases from V and 6 bases from J, the junction contained 9 bases not matched to a gene. Germline CDR1 is SGHTA and CDR2 is FQGNSA. The table came from immunoSEQ multiplex PCR; TCRdb's copy has only in-frame clones and leaves some out. Altogether 4,800 or so clones are present, 89% being singletons, with the ten largest covering roughly 1.4%. Time point noted: 2013-2014 season, 7 days after vaccination. Details on this clone: Its antigen is unknown.

The input for sequencing was CXCR5+ CD38- circulating T follicular helper cells from blood, taken 7 days after influenza vaccination. Subset here: circulating Tfh, non-naive CD4+CXCR5+PD-1+ (ICOS+CD38+ or ICOS-CD38-). This chain uses TRBV7-2 with TRBJ1-5; 7 nucleotides match TRBD1. The source of this sequence is an adult who received the influenza vaccine. CDR3 bases: TGTGCCAGCAGCTCGCAGACAGGGTTGAGTCAGCCCCAGCATTTT. Its protein is CASSSQTGLSQPQHF.